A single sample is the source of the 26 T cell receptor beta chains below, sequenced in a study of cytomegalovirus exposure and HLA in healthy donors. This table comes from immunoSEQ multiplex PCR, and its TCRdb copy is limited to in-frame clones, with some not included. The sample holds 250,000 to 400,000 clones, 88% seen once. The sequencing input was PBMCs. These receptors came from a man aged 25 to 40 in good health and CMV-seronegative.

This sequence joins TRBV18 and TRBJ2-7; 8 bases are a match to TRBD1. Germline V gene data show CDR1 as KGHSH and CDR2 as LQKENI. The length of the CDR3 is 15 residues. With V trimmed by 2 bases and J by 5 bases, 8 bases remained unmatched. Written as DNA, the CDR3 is TGTGCCAGCTCACCAGGGGCAGGGGGCGAGGACGAGCAGTACTTC. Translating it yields CASSPGAGGEDEQYF.

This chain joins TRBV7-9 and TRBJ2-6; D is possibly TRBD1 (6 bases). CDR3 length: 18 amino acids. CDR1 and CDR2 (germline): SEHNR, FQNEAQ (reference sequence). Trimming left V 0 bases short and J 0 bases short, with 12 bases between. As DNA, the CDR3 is TGTGCCAGCAGCTTAGCGGACAGTGATAGCTCTGGGGCCAACGTCCTGACTTTC. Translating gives CASSLADSDSSGANVLTF.

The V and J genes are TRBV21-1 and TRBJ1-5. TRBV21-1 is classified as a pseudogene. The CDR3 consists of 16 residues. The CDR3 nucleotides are TGTGCCAGCAGCAAAGGAGGGTTCTATAGCAATCAGCCCCAGCATTTT. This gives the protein CASSKGGFYSNQPQHF.

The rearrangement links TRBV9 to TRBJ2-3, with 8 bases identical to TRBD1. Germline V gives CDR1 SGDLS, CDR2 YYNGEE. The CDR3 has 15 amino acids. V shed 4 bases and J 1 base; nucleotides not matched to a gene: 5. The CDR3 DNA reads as TGTGCCAGCAGCACTGGACAGGGCGGCACAGATACGCAGTATTTT. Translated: CASSTGQGGTDTQYF.

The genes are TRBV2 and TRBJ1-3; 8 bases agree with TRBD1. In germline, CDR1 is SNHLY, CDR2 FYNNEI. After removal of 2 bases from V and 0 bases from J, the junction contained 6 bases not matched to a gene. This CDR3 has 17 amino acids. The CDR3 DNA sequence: TGTGCCAGCAGTGAACTCTCCGGGACAGGCTCTGGAAACACCATATATTTT. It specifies CASSELSGTGSGNTIYF. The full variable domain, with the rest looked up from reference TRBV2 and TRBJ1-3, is EPEVTQTPSHQVTQMGQEVILRCVPISNHLYFYWYRQILGQKVEFLVSFYNNEISEKSEIFDDQFSVERPDGSNFTLKIRSTKLEDSAMYFCASSELSGTGSGNTIYFGEGSWLTVV.

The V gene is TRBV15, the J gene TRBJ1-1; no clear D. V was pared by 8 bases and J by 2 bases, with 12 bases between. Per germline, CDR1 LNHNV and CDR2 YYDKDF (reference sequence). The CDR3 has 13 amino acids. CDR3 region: CATQSGANTEAFF. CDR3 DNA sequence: TGTGCCACCCAGTCCGGAGCCAACACTGAAGCTTTCTTT.

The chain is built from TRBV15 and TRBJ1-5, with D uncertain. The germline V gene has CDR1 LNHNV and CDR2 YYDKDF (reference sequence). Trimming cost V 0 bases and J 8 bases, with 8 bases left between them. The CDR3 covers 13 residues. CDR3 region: CATSRDRREPQHF. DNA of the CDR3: TGTGCCACCAGCAGAGATCGGAGGGAGCCCCAGCATTTT.

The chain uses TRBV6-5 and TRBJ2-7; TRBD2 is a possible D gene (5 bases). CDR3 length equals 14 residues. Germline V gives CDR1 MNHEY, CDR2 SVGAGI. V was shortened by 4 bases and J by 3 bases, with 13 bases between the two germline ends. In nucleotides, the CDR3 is TGTGCCAGCAGTTCGGGGTTGGGTAGCTACGAGCAGTACTTC. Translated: CASSSGLGSYEQYF.

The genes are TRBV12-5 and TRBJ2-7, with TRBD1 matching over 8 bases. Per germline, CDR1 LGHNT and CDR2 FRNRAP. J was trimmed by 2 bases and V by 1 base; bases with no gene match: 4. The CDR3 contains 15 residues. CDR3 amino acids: CASGLGTGNPYEQYF. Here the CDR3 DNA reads TGTGCTAGTGGTTTGGGGACAGGGAACCCCTACGAGCAGTACTTC.

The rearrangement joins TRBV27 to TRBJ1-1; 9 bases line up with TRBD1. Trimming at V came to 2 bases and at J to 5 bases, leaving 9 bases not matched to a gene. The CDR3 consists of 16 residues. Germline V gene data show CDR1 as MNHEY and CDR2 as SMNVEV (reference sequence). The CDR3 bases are TGTGCCAGCAGTTTAAGGGGGGGACAGGGTATGACTGAAGCTTTCTTT. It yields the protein CASSLRGGQGMTEAFF.

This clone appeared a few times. The CDR3: CASSVAGNEQFF. CDR3 nucleotides: TGTGCCAGCAGTGTGGCCGGGAATGAGCAGTTCTTC. The rearrangement links TRBV7-9 to TRBJ2-1; D uncertain. V gave up 6 bases and J gave up 7 bases, with 10 bases separating them. This CDR3 spans 12 amino acids. CDR1 is SEHNR and CDR2 is FQNEAQ in the germline V gene (reference sequence).

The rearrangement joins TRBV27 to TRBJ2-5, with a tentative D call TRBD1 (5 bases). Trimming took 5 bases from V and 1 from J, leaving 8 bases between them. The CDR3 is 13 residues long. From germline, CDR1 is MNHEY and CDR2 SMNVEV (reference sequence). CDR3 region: CASSRTFQETQYF. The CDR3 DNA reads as TGTGCCAGCAGTAGGACATTCCAAGAGACCCAGTACTTC.

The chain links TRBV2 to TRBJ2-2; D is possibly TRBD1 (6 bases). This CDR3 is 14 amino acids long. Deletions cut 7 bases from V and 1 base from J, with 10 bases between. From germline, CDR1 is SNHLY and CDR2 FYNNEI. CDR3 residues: CASKGQWNTGELFF. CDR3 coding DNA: TGTGCCAGCAAAGGACAGTGGAACACCGGGGAGCTGTTTTTT. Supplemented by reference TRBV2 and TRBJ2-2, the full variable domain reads EPEVTQTPSHQVTQMGQEVILRCVPISNHLYFYWYRQILGQKVEFLVSFYNNEISEKSEIFDDQFSVERPDGSNFTLKIRSTKLEDSAMYFCASKGQWNTGELFFGEGSRLTVL.

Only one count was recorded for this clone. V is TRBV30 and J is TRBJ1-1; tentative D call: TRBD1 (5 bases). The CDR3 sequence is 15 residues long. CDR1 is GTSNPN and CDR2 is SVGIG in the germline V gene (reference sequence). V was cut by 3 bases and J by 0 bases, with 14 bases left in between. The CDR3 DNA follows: TGTGCCTGGAGGGACGGGGGGATTATGAACACTGAAGCTTTCTTT. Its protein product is CAWRDGGIMNTEAFF.

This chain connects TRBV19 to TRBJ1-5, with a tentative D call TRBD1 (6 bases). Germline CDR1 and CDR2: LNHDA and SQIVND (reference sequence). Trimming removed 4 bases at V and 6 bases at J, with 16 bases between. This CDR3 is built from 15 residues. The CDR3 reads CASSNGRGQGQPQHF. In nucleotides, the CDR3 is TGTGCCAGTAGTAATGGCAGGGGCCAAGGTCAGCCCCAGCATTTT.

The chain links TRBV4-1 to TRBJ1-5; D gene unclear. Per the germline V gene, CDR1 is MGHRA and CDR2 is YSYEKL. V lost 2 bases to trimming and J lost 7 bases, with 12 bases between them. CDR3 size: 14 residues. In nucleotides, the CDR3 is TGCGCCAGCAGCCAAACTAGTGTTCCACAGCCCCAGCATTTT. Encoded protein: CASSQTSVPQPQHF.

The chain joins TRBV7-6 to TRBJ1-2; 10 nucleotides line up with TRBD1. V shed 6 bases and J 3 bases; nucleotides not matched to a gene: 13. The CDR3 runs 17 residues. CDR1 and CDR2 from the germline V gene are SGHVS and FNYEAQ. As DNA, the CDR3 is TGTGCCAGCAGTTTCCTCGATGGGACAGGGGCACACTATGGCTACACCTTC. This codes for CASSFLDGTGAHYGYTF.

DNA of the CDR3: TGCAGCGTTGAAGATAATAGACAGGGCTACACAGATACGCAGTATTTT. Translated: CSVEDNRQGYTDTQYF. The rearrangement uses TRBV29-1 and TRBJ2-3, with 7 bases that match TRBD1. CDR1 is SQVTM and CDR2 is ANQGSEA in the germline V gene. Trimming cost V 0 bases and J 2 bases; bases outside gene matches: 8. The CDR3 runs to 16 residues.

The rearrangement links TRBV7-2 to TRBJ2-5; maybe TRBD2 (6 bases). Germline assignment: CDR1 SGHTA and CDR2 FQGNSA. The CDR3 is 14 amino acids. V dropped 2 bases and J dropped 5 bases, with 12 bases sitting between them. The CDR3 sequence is CASSLPGVRETQYF. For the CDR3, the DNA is TGTGCCAGCAGCTTACCGGGGGTTCGGGAGACCCAGTACTTC.

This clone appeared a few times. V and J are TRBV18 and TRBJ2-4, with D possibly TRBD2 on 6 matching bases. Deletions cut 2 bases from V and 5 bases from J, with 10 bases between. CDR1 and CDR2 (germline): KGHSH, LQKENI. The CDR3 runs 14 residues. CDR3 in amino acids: CASSPGTWENIQYF. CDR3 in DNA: TGTGCCAGCTCACCAGGGACTTGGGAAAACATTCAGTACTTC.

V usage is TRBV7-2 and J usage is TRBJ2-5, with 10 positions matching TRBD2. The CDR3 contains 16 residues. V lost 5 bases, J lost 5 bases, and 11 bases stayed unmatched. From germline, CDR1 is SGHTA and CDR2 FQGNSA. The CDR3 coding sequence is TGTGCCAGCAGCCCAGCAGCAGCGGGGGGGAGGGAGACCCAGTACTTC. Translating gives CASSPAAAGGRETQYF.

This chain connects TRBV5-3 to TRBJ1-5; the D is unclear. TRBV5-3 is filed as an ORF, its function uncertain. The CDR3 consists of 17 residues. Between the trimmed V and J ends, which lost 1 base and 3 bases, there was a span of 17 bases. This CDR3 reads CARSLSGARPLNQPQHF. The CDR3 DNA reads TGTGCCAGAAGCTTGAGCGGTGCCAGGCCCCTCAATCAGCCCCAGCATTTT.

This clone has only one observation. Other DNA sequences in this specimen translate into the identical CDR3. This chain's CDR3 is CASSVAGGPSTDTQYF. CDR3 nucleotides: TGTGCCAGCAGCGTAGCTGGGGGCCCGAGCACAGATACGCAGTATTTT. The rearrangement links TRBV9 to TRBJ2-3, with D possibly TRBD1 on 6 matching bases. The CDR3 contains 16 residues. CDR1 is SGDLS, CDR2 YYNGEE, per germline. The germline V and J ends were trimmed by 0 bases and 0 bases, with 11 bases remaining between them.

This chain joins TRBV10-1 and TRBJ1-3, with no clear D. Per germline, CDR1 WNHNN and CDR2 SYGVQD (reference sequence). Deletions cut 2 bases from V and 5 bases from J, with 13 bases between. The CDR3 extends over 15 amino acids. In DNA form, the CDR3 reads TGCGCCAGCAGTGAGCCGTTGCGTGTCAGAAACACCATATATTTT. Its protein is CASSEPLRVRNTIYF.

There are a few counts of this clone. The DNA for the CDR3 is TGTGCCAGTAGTATCTTGGCAGGGCAAGGCAATCAGCCCCAGCATTTT. This translates into CASSILAGQGNQPQHF. The rearrangement joins TRBV19 to TRBJ1-5, with TRBD1 as a possible D gene (5 bases). There are 16 residues in the CDR3. V lost 3 bases and J 2 bases, leaving 14 bases between the germline ends. Looked up from germline, CDR1 is LNHDA and CDR2 is SQIVND (reference sequence).

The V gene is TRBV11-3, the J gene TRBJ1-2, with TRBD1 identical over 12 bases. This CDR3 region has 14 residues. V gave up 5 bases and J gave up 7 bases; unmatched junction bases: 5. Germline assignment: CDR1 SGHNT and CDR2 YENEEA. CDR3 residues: CASSDGTGGGGYTF. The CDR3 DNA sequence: TGTGCCAGCAGCGACGGGACAGGGGGCGGTGGCTACACCTTC.